This T cell receptor beta chain was sequenced for a study of Graves' ophthalmopathy and Graves' hyperthyroidism. Study-level background: Peripheral blood (taken before any treatment) was collected at initial diagnosis. Overall study findings and caveats: With about 88% sensitivity and more than 75% specificity, a 13-signature model separated ophthalmopathy from stable hyperthyroidism.

Amplification targeted the TCR beta CDR3 regions, with RNA transcripts as the source material. First-round RT-PCR employed HTBI primers, with a second-round multiplex PCR after it. MiXCR, run by TCRdb on the multiplex PCR reads, gives a single entry per CDR3 protein. This sample has about 700,000 distinct CDR3 sequences, with under 50% found just once. This clonotype was observed at least ten times. Its matching antigen is unknown. CAS ≥3, NOSPECS ≥4, moderate-to-severe activity and duration under 3 months marked donors with ophthalmopathy. Orbital computed tomography, thyroid ultrasound, TRAb, serum thyroxine and clinical symptoms formed the basis of diagnosis. V lost 6 bases, J lost 0 bases, and 11 bases lay in between. This CDR3 comprises 14 residues.

The sample consisted of peripheral blood. The receptor comes from an adult man with Graves' ophthalmopathy. This sequence joins TRBV12-3 or TRBV12-4 and TRBJ2-5, with D perhaps matching TRBD1 (6 bases). CDR3 nucleotides: TGTGCCAGCAGAAGTGGGGGCCACCAAGAGACCCAGTACTTC. Amino acid sequence: CASRSGGHQETQYF.